The 21 T cell receptor beta chains presented below share a single source sample, sequenced in a study of T cell repertoires in cytomegalovirus infection. TCRdb re-analysed the reads in MiXCR, keeping a single row per CDR3 protein. The sample holds hundreds of thousands of distinct CDR3 sequences, 30% to 40% seen once. The antigens for these receptors are not known. Sequencing was performed on cultured PBMCs, taken from culture after CMV antigen stimulation. Receptors were obtained from a human donor in good health (CMV status not recorded). Some clones in this sample may be carry-over from other donors' samples.

This clonotype was counted ten times or more. The CDR3 coding sequence is TGTGCCAGCAGCGACGCCAACTCCTACAATGAGCAGTTCTTC. It specifies CASSDANSYNEQFF. This chain joins TRBV7-2 and TRBJ2-1; D is unresolved. This CDR3 spans 14 amino acids. The germline V gene has CDR1 SGHTA and CDR2 FQGNSA. V lost 5 bases and J 0 bases, leaving 8 bases between the germline ends.

This clonotype has a handful of counts. This chain uses TRBV6-6 with TRBJ2-6, with D possibly matching TRBD1 (5 bases). The CDR3 runs to 16 residues. The germline V and J ends were trimmed by 4 bases and 3 bases, with 13 bases remaining between them. Germline values: CDR1 MNHNY, CDR2 SVGAGI (reference sequence). CDR3 DNA: TGTGCCAGCAGTTCCACAGGCAAGGGTGGGGCCAACGTCCTGACTTTC. Translation gives CASSSTGKGGANVLTF.

The V and J genes are TRBV12-5 and TRBJ1-5; unclear D gene. Germline V gene sequence: CDR1 LGHNT, CDR2 FRNRAP. V was clipped by 1 base and J by 0 bases, with 13 bases between them. The CDR3 runs to 17 residues. The CDR3 DNA is TGTGCTAGTGGTTTGGAATTAGGGAGGTATAGCAATCAGCCCCAGCATTTT. Translating it yields CASGLELGRYSNQPQHF.

This clonotype has just a few counts. V gene TRBV4-1 combines with J gene TRBJ1-2; D is unclear. CDR1 MGHRA and CDR2 YSYEKL come from the germline V gene. Trimming took 3 bases from V and 5 from J, leaving 13 bases between them. CDR3 size: 14 residues. CDR3 protein: CASSQPGMSYGYTF. The CDR3 coding sequence is TGCGCCAGCAGCCAGCCCGGGATGTCATATGGCTACACCTTC.

The chain joins TRBV5-4 to TRBJ2-1; D perhaps matches TRBD2 (6 bases). V gave up 4 bases and J gave up 7 bases, with 15 bases separating them. Germline CDR1 reads SGHNT; CDR2 reads YYREEE (reference sequence). This CDR3 is built from 14 residues. CDR3 nucleotides: TGTGCCAGCAGCGCTGGTGGGGGGTTGAATGAGCAGTTCTTC. It is translated as CASSAGGGLNEQFF.

This clonotype was seen a handful of times. V and J are TRBV12-3 or TRBV12-4 and TRBJ1-5; D remains unclear. The length of the CDR3 is 13 residues. Trimming pared 5 bases from V and 7 bases from J, leaving 12 bases between. CDR3 coding DNA: TGTGCCAGCAGTCAAGGAGGGAGCCAGCCCCAGCATTTT. Translation: CASSQGGSQPQHF.

This clonotype turned up a few times. The chain joins TRBV10-2 to TRBJ1-1; D gene uncertain. V was pared by 10 bases and J by 2 bases, with 8 bases between. This CDR3 has 11 residues. Germline assignment: CDR1 WSHSY and CDR2 SAAADI. The DNA for the CDR3 is TGCGCCATAAGGGTTAACACTGAAGCTTTCTTT. This encodes CAIRVNTEAFF.

This clonotype has just a few counts. The chain is built from TRBV5-6 and TRBJ2-1; the D is unclear. Per the germline V gene, CDR1 is SGHDT and CDR2 is YYEEEE. The V gene lost 0 bases and the J gene lost 0 bases, with 10 bases spanning the gap. This CDR3 has 16 amino acids. The CDR3 DNA follows: TGTGCCAGCAGCTTGGTTCCGGTCAGCTCCTACAATGAGCAGTTCTTC. Its protein is CASSLVPVSSYNEQFF.

V usage is TRBV7-6 and J usage is TRBJ1-2; D is unresolved. Trimming removed 4 bases at V and 8 bases at J, with 11 bases between. This CDR3 is 12 amino acids long. Germline loops: CDR1 SGHVS, CDR2 FNYEAQ. The CDR3 loop is CASSSSLWGYTF. The CDR3 nucleotides read TGTGCCAGCAGCTCTTCGTTATGGGGCTACACCTTC.

To note about this clonotype: A much larger clonotype is one base distant, so this may be a read error. The conserved closing phenylalanine or tryptophan is absent in this CDR3, likely reflecting a read error. The rearrangement uses TRBV7-2 and TRBJ1-5; D uncertain. CDR1 and CDR2 from the germline V gene are SGHTA and FQGNSA. The V gene lost 5 bases and the J gene lost 1 base, with 9 bases spanning the gap. There are 14 residues in the CDR3. CDR3 nucleotides: TGTGCCAGCAGCCCTAGACTGAGCAATCAGCCCCAGCATTTA. Its protein product is CASSPRLSNQPQHL.

This rearrangement joins TRBV12-3 or TRBV12-4 to TRBJ1-1; 8 bases agree with TRBD1. J was trimmed by 0 bases and V by 7 bases; bases with no gene match: 4. The CDR3 extends over 14 amino acids. CDR3 sequence (DNA): TGTGCCAGCAAAACGGGACAGGTGAACACTGAAGCTTTCTTT. Protein sequence: CASKTGQVNTEAFF.

This clonotype came up many times. The J gene is TRBJ2-1, the V gene TRBV7-2; 8 bases align to TRBD2. Germline V gene lookup returns CDR1 SGHTA and CDR2 FQGNSA. This CDR3 is 18 amino acids long. V lost 1 base and J lost 8; bases outside the gene matches: 16. The CDR3 here is CASSLGHRRGAGLDEQFF. Written as DNA, the CDR3 is TGTGCCAGCAGCTTAGGCCACCGGCGGGGGGCCGGGCTTGATGAGCAGTTCTTC.

This clonotype was picked up a small number of times. The CDR3 region is CASKPGGWANEKLFF. In nucleotides, the CDR3 is TGTGCCAGCAAGCCAGGGGGCTGGGCTAATGAAAAACTGTTTTTT. The rearrangement joins TRBV27 to TRBJ1-4; 8 nucleotides line up with TRBD1. CDR3 length: 15 residues. Trimming removed 7 bases from V and 3 bases from J; junction bases left unmatched: 7. Germline V gives CDR1 MNHEY, CDR2 SMNVEV (reference sequence).

The gene calls are TRBV2 and TRBJ2-2; D is undetermined. The length of the CDR3 is 12 residues. Germline CDR1 is SNHLY and CDR2 is FYNNEI. Trimming took 8 bases from V and 8 from J, leaving 12 bases between them. CDR3 in amino acids: CASGSLGGELFF. The CDR3 region has the DNA TGTGCCAGCGGGTCCCTGGGTGGGGAGCTGTTTTTT.

This clonotype occurred many times. The chain links TRBV7-2 to TRBJ2-3; D is unresolved. Germline CDR1 is SGHTA and CDR2 is FQGNSA. Trimming shortened V by 2 bases and J by 0 bases, and 6 bases separated the two germline ends. This CDR3 region has 14 residues. This CDR3 is CASSLSLSTDTQYF. CDR3 DNA: TGTGCCAGCAGCTTAAGTCTGAGCACAGATACGCAGTATTTT.

This clonotype was seen only a few times. The chain combines TRBV7-2 with TRBJ2-5, with a possible D match to TRBD2 (6 bases). V lost 2 bases to trimming and J lost 5 bases, with 15 bases between them. This CDR3 has 15 amino acids. CDR1 is SGHTA and CDR2 is FQGNSA in the germline V gene. The chain's CDR3 is CASSLNPGRKETQYF. The DNA for the CDR3 is TGTGCCAGCAGCTTAAATCCCGGGAGAAAGGAGACCCAGTACTTC.

This clonotype showed up just once. The V gene is TRBV12-3 or TRBV12-4, the J gene TRBJ2-5; perhaps TRBD2 as D (6 bases). Trimming cost V 4 bases and J 5 bases, with 17 bases left between them. CDR3 length: 15 residues. The CDR3 region has the DNA TGTGCCAGCAGTTACGGAAGGGACTTCGGGGAGACCCAGTACTTC. Its protein product is CASSYGRDFGETQYF.

This clonotype turned up a few times. The chain recombines TRBV7-8 with TRBJ1-2; D is ambiguous. Germline V gives CDR1 SGHVS, CDR2 FQNEAQ. V shed 1 base and J shed 0 bases, with 9 bases lying between them. This CDR3 is built from 15 residues. The CDR3 bases are TGTGCCAGCAGCTTAGGTAGCTACACTAACTATGGCTACACCTTC. Its translation: CASSLGSYTNYGYTF. Complete variable domain (other parts from reference TRBV7-8 and TRBJ1-2): GAGVSQSPRYKVAKRGQDVALRCDPISGHVSLFWYQQALGQGPEFLTYFQNEAQLDKSGLPSDRFFAERPEGSVSTLKIQRTQQEDSAVYLCASSLGSYTNYGYTFGSGTRLTVV.

The chain employs TRBV4-2 and TRBJ2-3; the match to TRBD2 covers 13 bases. The CDR3 sequence is 19 residues long. V gave up 0 bases and J gave up 3 bases; unmatched junction bases: 9. From germline, CDR1 is LGHNA and CDR2 YNFKEQ. For the CDR3, the DNA is TGTGCCAGCAGCCAAGATCCCTTGACTAGCGGGGGGCCTACAGATACGCAGTATTTT. It specifies CASSQDPLTSGGPTDTQYF.

The gene calls are TRBV30 and TRBJ1-1; D gene ambiguous. V was cut by 0 bases and J by 6 bases, with 8 bases left in between. This CDR3 contains 12 residues. The germline V gene encodes CDR1 GTSNPN and CDR2 SVGIG (reference sequence). In DNA, the CDR3 is TGTGCCTGGAGTGTTCTAGACCCTGAAGCTTTCTTT. This gives the protein CAWSVLDPEAFF.

V gene TRBV10-1 combines with J gene TRBJ2-1; D unresolved. CDR1 and CDR2 (germline): WNHNN, SYGVQD (reference sequence). V lost 2 bases to trimming and J lost 5 bases, with 7 bases between them. This CDR3 is built from 13 residues. CDR3 residues: CASSENQNNEQFF. Here the CDR3 DNA reads TGCGCCAGCAGTGAGAACCAGAACAATGAGCAGTTCTTC.